A single sample is the source of the 21 T cell receptor beta chains below, sequenced in a study of blood T cell repertoires in COVID-19 (dated by TCRdb to the early 2020s). Libraries were built with the immunoSEQ multiplex PCR assay. In its TCRdb copy, this immuneACCESS table keeps in-frame sequences only and misses some clones. Where compared with another copy, unresolved V genes explain less than half of these, and the others have no known cause. The sample contains around 230,000 clones, 80% to 85% of them found a single time. 27% of the sample comes from the top ten. Sequences were obtained from peripheral blood. These receptors were obtained from a man in his forties with acute or convalescent COVID-19.

The chain has TRBV14 and TRBJ1-1; the D gene is possibly TRBD1 (5 bases). The CDR3 loop spans 13 amino acids. Trimming stripped 4 bases from V and 4 bases from J, with 10 bases between. Germline-derived CDR1 and CDR2 are SGHDN and FVKESK. In DNA form, the CDR3 reads TGTGCCAGCAGCCTGGGAGGGGTCACTGAAGCTTTCTTT. This sequence encodes CASSLGGVTEAFF.

The J gene is TRBJ2-4, the V gene TRBV11-2, with D perhaps TRBD2 (7 bases). The CDR3 is 15 residues long. V was shortened by 5 bases and J by 4 bases, with 15 bases between the two germline ends. The germline CDR1 and CDR2 sequences are SGHAT and FQNNGV. CDR3 region: CASSLRGGAKNIQYF. The CDR3 DNA reads as TGTGCCAGCAGCCTGCGAGGGGGGGCAAAAAACATTCAGTACTTC.

This chain joins TRBV6-5 and TRBJ1-5, with TRBD1 matching 9 bases. The CDR3 extends over 13 amino acids. With 6 bases clipped from V and 7 bases from J, the junction kept 4 bases outside the gene matches. CDR1 MNHEY and CDR2 SVGAGI come from the germline V gene. Here the CDR3 DNA reads TGTGCCAGCAGGGGGGACAGGGAACAGCCCCAGCATTTT. Its translation: CASRGDREQPQHF.

This chain uses TRBV12-3 or TRBV12-4 with TRBJ2-1; TRBD1 matches at 7 bases. CDR3 length: 13 amino acids. The V segment lost 6 bases and the J segment 10 bases; nucleotides outside the gene matches: 9. The chain's CDR3 is CASSPDRVEEQFF. CDR3 in DNA: TGTGCCAGCAGCCCAGACAGGGTGGAGGAGCAGTTCTTC.

This clone has only one observation. The chain has TRBV20-1 and TRBJ2-2; 9 bases map to TRBD2. The CDR3 covers 15 residues. Germline CDR1 and CDR2: DFQATT and SNEGSKA (reference sequence). Trimming took 3 bases from V and 3 from J; bases not matched to a gene: 5. CDR3 nucleotide sequence: TGCAGTGCTAGTGGGACTAGCCAAGACACCGGGGAGCTGTTTTTT. Translating it yields CSASGTSQDTGELFF.

This clone has a single count. The chain uses TRBV11-2 and TRBJ2-7, with TRBD2 matching over 13 bases. Germline loops: CDR1 SGHAT, CDR2 FQNNGV. The trim removed 5 bases at V and 4 bases at J, leaving 2 bases unmatched. CDR3 length: 14 residues. CDR3 bases: TGTGCCAGCAGCGGACTAGCGGGAGTATACGAGCAGTACTTC. As protein: CASSGLAGVYEQYF.

This sequence joins TRBV5-1 and TRBJ1-2; D remains ambiguous. Between the trimmed V and J ends, which lost 3 bases and 1 base, there was a span of 7 bases. From germline, CDR1 is SGHRS and CDR2 YFSETQ. CDR3 length equals 13 residues. DNA of the CDR3: TGCGCCAGCAGCTCGAGGGATAACTATGGCTACACCTTC. It codes for CASSSRDNYGYTF.

The V gene is TRBV7-9, the J gene TRBJ1-2; D perhaps matches TRBD1 (5 bases). Germline V lookup: CDR1 SEHNR, CDR2 FQNEAQ (reference sequence). With 0 bases removed from V and 4 bases from J, the gap between germline ends came to 15 bases. The CDR3 extends over 16 amino acids. The CDR3 here is CASSLAQVLKLYGYTF. The CDR3 region has the DNA TGTGCCAGCAGCTTAGCACAGGTCCTAAAACTCTATGGCTACACCTTC.

This CDR3 is CASSDGGGEETQYF. For the CDR3, the DNA is TGCGCCAGCAGTGACGGGGGGGGTGAAGAGACCCAGTACTTC. The chain carries TRBV10-1 and TRBJ2-5; 8 positions match TRBD2. CDR3 length: 14 amino acids. CDR1 is WNHNN, CDR2 SYGVQD, per germline (reference sequence). After removal of 3 bases from V and 3 bases from J, the junction contained 3 bases not matched to a gene.

The J gene is TRBJ2-1, the V gene TRBV5-4; 13 bases line up with TRBD2. The CDR3 length is 17 residues. Germline V lookup: CDR1 SGHNT, CDR2 YYREEE (reference sequence). V dropped 2 bases and J dropped 0; count of bases not matched to a gene: 2. The CDR3 spells CASSLGLAGVSYNEQFF. CDR3 nucleotides: TGTGCCAGCAGCTTAGGACTAGCGGGAGTCTCCTACAATGAGCAGTTCTTC.

This chain connects TRBV19 to TRBJ1-1; tentatively, D is TRBD1 (6 bases). Trimming shortened V by 8 bases and J by 8 bases, and 15 bases separated the two germline ends. The CDR3 consists of 12 residues. From germline, CDR1 is LNHDA and CDR2 SQIVND (reference sequence). CDR3 nucleotides: TGTGCCAGTTCTAGGGGGGGGCTGGAAGCTTTCTTT. This translates into CASSRGGLEAFF. Combining the CDR3 with reference TRBV19 and TRBJ1-1 gives the whole variable domain DGGITQSPKYLFRKEGQNVTLSCEQNLNHDAMYWYRQDPGQGLRLIYYSQIVNDFQKGDIAEGYSVSREKKESFPLTVTSAQKNPTAFYLCASSRGGLEAFFGQGTRLTVV.

This CDR3 is CASSERQNTGELFF. The CDR3 region has the DNA TGTGCCAGCAGCGAAAGACAAAACACCGGGGAGCTGTTTTTT. The rearrangement joins TRBV9 to TRBJ2-2; D uncertain. The ends were cut back, 3 bases at V and 2 bases at J, with 8 bases in the middle. This CDR3 spans 14 amino acids. CDR1 SGDLS and CDR2 YYNGEE come from the germline V gene. Together with reference TRBV9 and TRBJ2-2, the CDR3 gives the full variable domain: DSGVTQTPKHLITATGQRVTLRCSPRSGDLSVYWYQQSLDQGLQFLIQYYNGEERAKGNILERFSAQQFPDLHSELNLSSLELGDSALYFCASSERQNTGELFFGEGSRLTVL.

The V call is TRBV18, the J call TRBJ2-3, with TRBD1 matching 11 bases. Germline CDR1 and CDR2: KGHSH and LQKENI. The CDR3 runs to 16 residues. Trimming at V came to 3 bases and at J to 3 bases, leaving 5 bases not matched to a gene. In nucleotides, the CDR3 is TGTGCCAGCTCACCGTCGGACAGGGGGCGGACAGATACGCAGTATTTT. Protein sequence: CASSPSDRGRTDTQYF.

The chain combines TRBV5-1 with TRBJ2-1; 7 nucleotides agree with TRBD2. The CDR3 extends over 17 amino acids. Trimming cost V 0 bases and J 6 bases; bases outside gene matches: 12. From germline, CDR1 is SGHRS and CDR2 YFSETQ. The DNA of the CDR3 is TGCGCCAGCAGCTTGGCTGTTAGCGGGCTCCTCGGCAATGAGCAGTTCTTC. Its translation: CASSLAVSGLLGNEQFF.

A single count supports this clone. The V gene is TRBV25-1, the J gene TRBJ2-1; TRBD2 aligns across 9 bases. The CDR3 extends over 17 amino acids. Germline trimming cut 5 bases from V and 3 bases from J; bases unmatched to any gene: 11. The germline CDR1 and CDR2 sequences are MGHDK and SYGVNS. This chain's CDR3 is CASSPRGSSGSYNEQFF. CDR3 DNA sequence: TGTGCCAGCAGTCCGCGGGGGAGTAGCGGGAGCTACAATGAGCAGTTCTTC.

As to this clone: Other DNA sequences in the sample encode the same CDR3. This rearrangement joins TRBV6-5 to TRBJ1-1; possible D gene TRBD1, 5 bases. Trimming took off 0 bases at V and 4 bases at J, with 12 bases between the two ends. Germline V gene lookup returns CDR1 MNHEY and CDR2 SVGAGI. CDR3 length equals 15 residues. The CDR3 coding sequence is TGTGCCAGCAGTTACTCGGAACGGAGGGGCACTGAAGCTTTCTTT. It encodes CASSYSERRGTEAFF.

The V call is TRBV11-2, the J call TRBJ2-1; possibly TRBD2 for D (5 bases). CDR3 length equals 15 residues. CDR1 SGHAT and CDR2 FQNNGV come from the germline V gene. Between the trimmed V and J ends, which lost 1 base and 7 bases, there was a span of 14 bases. CDR3 protein: CASSLGGAFWNEQFF. For the CDR3, the DNA is TGTGCCAGCAGCTTAGGGGGAGCCTTTTGGAATGAGCAGTTCTTC.

Here the CDR3 reads CASRGDTAQPQHF. The CDR3, as DNA: TGTGCCAGCAGGGGGGACACGGCCCAGCCCCAGCATTTT. The gene calls are TRBV6-5 and TRBJ1-5; tentative D call: TRBD1 (6 bases). The CDR3 loop spans 13 amino acids. Germline CDR1 is MNHEY and CDR2 is SVGAGI. Trimming took off 6 bases at V and 7 bases at J, with 13 bases between the two ends.

This sequence joins TRBV12-5 and TRBJ1-2; 7 bases fit TRBD1. Germline V gene lookup returns CDR1 LGHNT and CDR2 FRNRAP. This CDR3 region has 11 residues. J was trimmed by 12 bases and V by 5 bases; bases with no gene match: 6. The CDR3 DNA reads as TGTGCTAGTGGTCAGACAGGGAACCACACCTTC. Translating gives CASGQTGNHTF.

CDR3 sequence (DNA): TGTGCCAGCTCACCGAGACTAGCGGGAGGGTCCAATGAGCAGTTCTTC. Amino acid sequence: CASSPRLAGGSNEQFF. The chain joins TRBV18 to TRBJ2-1; 14 nucleotides line up with TRBD2. This CDR3 is 16 amino acids long. Germline trimming cut 3 bases from V and 6 bases from J; bases unmatched to any gene: 4. CDR1 is KGHSH and CDR2 is LQKENI in the germline V gene.

This clone came up a few times. The rearrangement links TRBV5-6 to TRBJ2-7; unclear D gene. The V end lost 0 bases, the J end lost 2 bases, and 9 bases lay between the germline ends. This CDR3 contains 14 residues. Germline V gene sequence: CDR1 SGHDT, CDR2 YYEEEE. In DNA form, the CDR3 reads TGTGCCAGCAGCTTGGTGGCAAAAACCTACGAGCAGTACTTC. This encodes CASSLVAKTYEQYF.